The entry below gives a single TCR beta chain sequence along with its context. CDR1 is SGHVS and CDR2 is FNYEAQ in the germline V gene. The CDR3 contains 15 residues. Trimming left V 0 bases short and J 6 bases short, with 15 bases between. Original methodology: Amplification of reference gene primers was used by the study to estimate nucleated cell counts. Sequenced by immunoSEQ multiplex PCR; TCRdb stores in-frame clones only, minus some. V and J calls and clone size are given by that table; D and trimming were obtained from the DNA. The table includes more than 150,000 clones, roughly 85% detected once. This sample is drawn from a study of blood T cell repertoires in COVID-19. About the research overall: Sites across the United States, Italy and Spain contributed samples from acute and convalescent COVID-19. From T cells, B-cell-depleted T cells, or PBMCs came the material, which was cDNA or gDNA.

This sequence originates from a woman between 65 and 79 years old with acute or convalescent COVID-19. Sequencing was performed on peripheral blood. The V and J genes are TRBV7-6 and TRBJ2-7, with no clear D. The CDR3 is CASSLAPGRLGEQYF. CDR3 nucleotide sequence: TGTGCCAGCAGCTTAGCGCCCGGCAGGTTAGGCGAGCAGTACTTC.